This T cell receptor beta chain was documented in a study of T-cell memory formation after mild COVID-19. With constant-segment primers, 5'RACE yielded cDNA libraries of TCR alpha and TCR beta that carried sample barcodes and UMIs. A single record per CDR3 protein comes from TCRdb applying MiXCR to the 5' RACE reads. Among about 360,000 distinct CDR3 sequences listed, under 15% were seen once. With 4 bases removed from V and 3 bases from J, the gap between germline ends came to 7 bases. The CDR3 extends over 11 amino acids. Germline V gene lookup returns CDR1 SQVTM and CDR2 ANQGSEA. The sequencing sample was made of PBMCs or a T cell subset sorted from them (not recorded which). The TCR sequence derives from a man in his late teens or twenties who had mild COVID-19 (a few samples of this study predate the infection). Cell type and time point are not known. The J gene is TRBJ2-7, the V gene TRBV29-1; D is undetermined. The CDR3 loop reads CSVAHHYEQYF. CDR3 bases: TGCAGCGTTGCACACCACTACGAGCAGTACTTC.